This T cell receptor (beta chain) was retrieved from a study of blood T cell repertoires in COVID-19. Study summary: The United States, Italy and Spain provided the acute and convalescent COVID-19 samples.

Original data processing: Quantification of nucleated cells was approximated via reference gene primer amplification. TCRdb's copy holds only in-frame clones and misses some; the assay was immunoSEQ multiplex PCR. V, J and clone size were drawn from that table, and D and trimming were deduced from the DNA. The table shows a few hundred thousand clones, with 75% to 90% occurring only once. The CDR3 is made up of 17 amino acids. V dropped 1 base and J dropped 6; count of bases not matched to a gene: 6. CDR1 KGHSH and CDR2 LQKENI come from the germline V gene. Sequenced input: peripheral blood. The chain is built from TRBV18 and TRBJ2-2; TRBD2 aligns across 12 bases. This TCR came from a woman between 50 and 59 years old with COVID-19, enrolled during active disease. The CDR3 DNA follows: TGTGCCAGCTCACCACTGCTAGCGGGAGGGCGTGCCGGGGAGCTGTTTTTT. This codes for CASSPLLAGGRAGELFF.